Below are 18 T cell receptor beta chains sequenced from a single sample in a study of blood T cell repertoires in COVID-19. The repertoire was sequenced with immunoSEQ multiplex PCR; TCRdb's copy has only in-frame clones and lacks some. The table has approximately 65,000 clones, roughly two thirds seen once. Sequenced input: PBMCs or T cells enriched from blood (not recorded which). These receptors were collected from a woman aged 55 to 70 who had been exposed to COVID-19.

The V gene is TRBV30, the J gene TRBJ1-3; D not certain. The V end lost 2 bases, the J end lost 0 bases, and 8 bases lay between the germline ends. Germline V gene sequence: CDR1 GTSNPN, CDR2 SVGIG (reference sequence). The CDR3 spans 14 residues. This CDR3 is CAWSLGSSGNTIYF. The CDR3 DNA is TGTGCCTGGAGTTTGGGCAGCTCTGGAAACACCATATATTTT.

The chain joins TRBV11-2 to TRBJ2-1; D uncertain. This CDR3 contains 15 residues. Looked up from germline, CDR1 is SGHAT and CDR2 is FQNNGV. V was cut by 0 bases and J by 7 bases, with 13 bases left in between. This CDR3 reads CASSLEPGPTNEQFF. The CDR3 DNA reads TGTGCCAGCAGCTTAGAGCCGGGTCCTACAAATGAGCAGTTCTTC.

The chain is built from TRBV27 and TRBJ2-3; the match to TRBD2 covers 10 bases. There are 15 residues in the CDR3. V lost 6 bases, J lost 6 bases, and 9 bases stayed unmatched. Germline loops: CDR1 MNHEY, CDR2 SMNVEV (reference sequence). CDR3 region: CASSTRTSGRDTQYF. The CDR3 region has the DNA TGTGCCAGCAGCACCCGGACTAGCGGTAGGGATACGCAGTATTTT.

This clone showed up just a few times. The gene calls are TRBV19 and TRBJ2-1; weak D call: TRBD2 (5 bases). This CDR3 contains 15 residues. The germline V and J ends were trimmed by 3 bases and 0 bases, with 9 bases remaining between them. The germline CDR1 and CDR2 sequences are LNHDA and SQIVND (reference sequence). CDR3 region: CASSITRSSYNEQFF. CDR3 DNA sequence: TGTGCCAGTAGTATCACTAGAAGCTCCTACAATGAGCAGTTCTTC.

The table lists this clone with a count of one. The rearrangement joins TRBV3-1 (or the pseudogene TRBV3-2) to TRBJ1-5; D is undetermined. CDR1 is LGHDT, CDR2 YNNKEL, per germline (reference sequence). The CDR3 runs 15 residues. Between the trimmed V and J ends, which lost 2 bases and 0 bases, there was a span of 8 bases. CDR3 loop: CASSQFPTSNQPQHF. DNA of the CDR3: TGTGCCAGCAGCCAATTTCCTACTAGCAATCAGCCCCAGCATTTT.

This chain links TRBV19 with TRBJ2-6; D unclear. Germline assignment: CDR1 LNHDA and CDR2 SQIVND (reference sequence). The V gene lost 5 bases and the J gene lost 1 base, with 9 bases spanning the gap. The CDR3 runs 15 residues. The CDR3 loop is CASSFRRSGANVLTF. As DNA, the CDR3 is TGTGCCAGTAGTTTTCGGAGATCTGGGGCCAACGTCCTGACTTTC.

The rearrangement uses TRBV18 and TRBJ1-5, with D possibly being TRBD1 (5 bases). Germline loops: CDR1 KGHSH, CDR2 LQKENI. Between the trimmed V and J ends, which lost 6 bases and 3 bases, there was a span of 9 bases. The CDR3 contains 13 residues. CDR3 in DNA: TGTGCCAGCTCCAGGGACTTCAATCAGCCCCAGCATTTT. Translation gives CASSRDFNQPQHF.

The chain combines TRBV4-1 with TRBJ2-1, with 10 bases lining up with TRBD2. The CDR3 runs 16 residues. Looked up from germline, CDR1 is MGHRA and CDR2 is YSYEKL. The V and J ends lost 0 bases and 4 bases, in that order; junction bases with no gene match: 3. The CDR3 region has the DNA TGCGCCAGCAGCCAAGATAGTAGCGGGAGGTACAATGAGCAGTTCTTC. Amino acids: CASSQDSSGRYNEQFF.

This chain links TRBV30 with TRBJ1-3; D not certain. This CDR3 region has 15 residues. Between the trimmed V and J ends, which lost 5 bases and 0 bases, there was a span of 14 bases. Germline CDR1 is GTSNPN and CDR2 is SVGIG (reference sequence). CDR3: CAWGNLALSGNTIYF. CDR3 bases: TGTGCCTGGGGCAACTTAGCGCTCTCTGGAAACACCATATATTTT.

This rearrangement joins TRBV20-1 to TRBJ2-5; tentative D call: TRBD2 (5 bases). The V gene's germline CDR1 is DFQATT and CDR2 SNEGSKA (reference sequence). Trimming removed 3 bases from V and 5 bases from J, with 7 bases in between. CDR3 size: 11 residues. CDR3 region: CSASWRETQYF. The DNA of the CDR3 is TGCAGTGCTAGTTGGAGGGAGACCCAGTACTTC.

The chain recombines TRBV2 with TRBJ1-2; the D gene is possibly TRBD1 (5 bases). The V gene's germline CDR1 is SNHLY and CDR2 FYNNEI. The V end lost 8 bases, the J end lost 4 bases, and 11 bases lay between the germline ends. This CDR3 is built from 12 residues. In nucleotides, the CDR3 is TGTGCCAGCGGGGCCAGTTCCTATGGCTACACCTTC. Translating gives CASGASSYGYTF.

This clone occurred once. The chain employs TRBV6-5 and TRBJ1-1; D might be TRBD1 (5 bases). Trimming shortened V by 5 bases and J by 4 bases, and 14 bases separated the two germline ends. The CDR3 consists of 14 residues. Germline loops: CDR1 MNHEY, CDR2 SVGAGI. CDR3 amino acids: CASSRGSWGTEAFF. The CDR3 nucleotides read TGTGCCAGCAGTCGGGGGAGTTGGGGCACTGAAGCTTTCTTT.

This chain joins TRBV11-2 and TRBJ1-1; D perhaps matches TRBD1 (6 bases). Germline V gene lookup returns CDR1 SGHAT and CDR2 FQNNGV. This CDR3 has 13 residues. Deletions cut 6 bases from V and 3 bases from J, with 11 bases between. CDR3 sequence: CASRRGLDTEAFF. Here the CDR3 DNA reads TGTGCCAGCAGAAGGGGGTTGGACACTGAAGCTTTCTTT.

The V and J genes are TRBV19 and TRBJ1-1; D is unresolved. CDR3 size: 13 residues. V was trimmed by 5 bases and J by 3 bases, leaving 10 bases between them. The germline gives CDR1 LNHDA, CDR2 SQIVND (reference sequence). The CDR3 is CASSLRIYTEAFF. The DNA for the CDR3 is TGTGCCAGTAGTTTGAGGATCTACACTGAAGCTTTCTTT.

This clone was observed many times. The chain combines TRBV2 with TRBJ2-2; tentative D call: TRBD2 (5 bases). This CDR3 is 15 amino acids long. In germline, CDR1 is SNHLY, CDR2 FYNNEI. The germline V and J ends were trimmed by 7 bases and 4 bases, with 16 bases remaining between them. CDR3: CASKFGSAGTGELFF. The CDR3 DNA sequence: TGTGCCAGCAAGTTTGGTAGCGCGGGCACCGGGGAGCTGTTTTTT.

The chain's CDR3 is CASSSQGYYGYTF. Here the CDR3 DNA reads TGTGCCAGCAGTTCGCAGGGATACTATGGCTACACCTTC. This rearrangement joins TRBV27 to TRBJ1-2, with D perhaps matching TRBD1 (5 bases). Trimming cost V 4 bases and J 3 bases, with 9 bases left between them. Looked up from germline, CDR1 is MNHEY and CDR2 is SMNVEV (reference sequence). CDR3 length equals 13 residues.

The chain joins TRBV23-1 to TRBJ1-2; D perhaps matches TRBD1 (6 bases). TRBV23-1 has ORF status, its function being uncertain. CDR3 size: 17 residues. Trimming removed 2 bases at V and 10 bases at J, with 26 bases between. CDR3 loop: CASSQAVRCNRECDYTF. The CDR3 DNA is TGCGCCAGCAGTCAAGCTGTCCGTTGTAACAGGGAATGTGACTACACCTTC.

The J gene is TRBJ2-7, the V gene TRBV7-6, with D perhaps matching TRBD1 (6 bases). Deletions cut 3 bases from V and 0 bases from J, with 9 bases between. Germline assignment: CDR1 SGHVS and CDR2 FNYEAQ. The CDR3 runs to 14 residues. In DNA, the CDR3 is TGTGCCAGCAGCTTTACAGGGAGCTCCTACGAGCAGTACTTC. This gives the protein CASSFTGSSYEQYF.